The 10 T cell receptor beta chains listed next were all sequenced from one sample in a study of blood T cells in healthy people across ages (dated by TCRdb to between 2014 and 2016). The library was generated by 5' RACE. Sequencing used an Illumina HiSeq 2500. A second PCR of about 6 to 11 cycles was run with a J-beta primer mix and a sample-barcoded 5' primer. TCRdb trimmed public reads at Q25 via fastp, called clones via MiXCR and kept in-frame beta chains. Entries that share a CDR3 protein sequence are merged under the most common genes and DNA. Across this sample there are fewer than 1,000,000 distinct CDR3 sequences, with 46% seen only once. Of the sample, roughly 18% falls within the top ten clones. The source material was blood. The receptors were sampled from an elderly man in good health.

This clonotype was seen more than once but under ten times. This chain uses TRBV5-1 with TRBJ2-7, with 8 bases identical to TRBD1. The ends lost 4 bases at V and 7 bases at J; junction bases unmatched: 13. Germline V lookup: CDR1 SGHRS, CDR2 YFSETQ. The CDR3 covers 15 residues. The CDR3 sequence is CASSTSGTGFDEQYF. The CDR3 nucleotides read TGCGCCAGCAGCACGTCCGGGACAGGCTTTGATGAGCAGTACTTC.

The genes are TRBV6-2 or TRBV6-3 and TRBJ2-4, with 9 bases lining up with TRBD2. Germline loops: CDR1 MNHEY, CDR2 SVGEGT. The trim removed 1 base at V and 1 base at J, leaving 8 bases unmatched. The CDR3 sequence is 18 residues long. The CDR3 region has the DNA TGTGCCAGCAGTTACTGGACAGGTAGCGGGAGTGCCAAAAACATTCAGTACTTC. As protein: CASSYWTGSGSAKNIQYF.

The rearrangement joins TRBV4-1 to TRBJ2-5; D gene uncertain. The tail of the sequence fits TRBJ2-7 better, so the J call may be wrong. Germline CDR1 reads MGHRA; CDR2 reads YSYEKL. CDR3 length: 14 amino acids. CDR3 sequence (DNA): TGCGCCAGCAGCCAAAACCGCCTGGGATACGAGCAGTACTTC. Translating gives CASSQNRLGYEQYF.

The chain couples TRBV7-2 to TRBJ1-6, with a possible D match to TRBD1 (5 bases). The CDR3 contains 16 residues. Germline lookup yields CDR1 SGHTA and CDR2 FQGNSA. V lost 1 base to trimming and J lost 9 bases, with 16 bases between them. CDR3: CASSLVSERGSSPLHF. The CDR3 nucleotides are TGTGCCAGCAGCTTAGTATCGGAAAGGGGAAGTTCACCCCTCCACTTT.

The CDR3 DNA sequence: TGTGCCAGCAGCCAAGATAGGTGGCTGGAGCAGTTCTTC. Its translation: CASSQDRWLEQFF. The gene calls are TRBV3-1 and TRBJ2-1; the D is unclear. Germline values: CDR1 LGHDT, CDR2 YNNKEL (reference sequence). The CDR3 is 13 amino acids. The V gene lost 0 bases and the J gene lost 10 bases, with 10 bases spanning the gap.

This clonotype was observed at least ten times. This chain links TRBV29-1 with TRBJ2-3, with TRBD2 identical over 7 bases. The V segment lost 4 bases and the J segment 5 bases; nucleotides outside the gene matches: 9. This CDR3 has 14 amino acids. Germline V gives CDR1 SQVTM, CDR2 ANQGSEA. The CDR3 sequence: CSVGTRTGVDTQYF. CDR3 DNA sequence: TGCAGCGTTGGGACTAGAACTGGGGTAGATACGCAGTATTTT.

This rearrangement joins TRBV13 to TRBJ2-1; 9 bases are a match to TRBD1. Trimming removed 5 bases from V and 8 bases from J; junction bases left unmatched: 10. The V gene's germline CDR1 is PRHDT and CDR2 FYEKMQ (reference sequence). The CDR3 runs 15 residues. The CDR3 is CASSRGQGDNDEQFF. The CDR3 DNA reads TGTGCCAGCAGCCGGGGACAGGGAGATAACGATGAGCAGTTCTTC.

The chain couples TRBV7-2 to TRBJ1-6; TRBD1 is a possible D gene (5 bases). The germline V gene encodes CDR1 SGHTA and CDR2 FQGNSA. This CDR3 spans 16 amino acids. V lost 5 bases and J 4 bases, leaving 15 bases between the germline ends. CDR3 sequence reads: CASSVTGTGYNSPLHF. As DNA, the CDR3 is TGTGCCAGCAGCGTAACCGGGACGGGTTATAATTCACCCCTCCACTTT.

The chain carries TRBV20-1 and TRBJ2-3; 9 bases are a match to TRBD2. Per the germline V gene, CDR1 is DFQATT and CDR2 is SNEGSKA (reference sequence). Trimming at V came to 3 bases and at J to 0 bases, leaving 7 bases not matched to a gene. This CDR3 has 16 residues. CDR3 in DNA: TGCAGTGCTAGCCAGGGGCGGGGGGGTAGCACAGATACGCAGTATTTT. Protein sequence: CSASQGRGGSTDTQYF.

CDR3 DNA: TGTGCCAGCAGCGGAAGGGGACAGGTCGGAGAGACCCAGTACTTC. It is translated as CASSGRGQVGETQYF. The V and J genes are TRBV9 and TRBJ2-5, with 8 positions matching TRBD1. Looked up from germline, CDR1 is SGDLS and CDR2 is YYNGEE. The CDR3 contains 15 residues. Unmatched junction bases numbered 8, after V lost 3 bases and J lost 4 bases.